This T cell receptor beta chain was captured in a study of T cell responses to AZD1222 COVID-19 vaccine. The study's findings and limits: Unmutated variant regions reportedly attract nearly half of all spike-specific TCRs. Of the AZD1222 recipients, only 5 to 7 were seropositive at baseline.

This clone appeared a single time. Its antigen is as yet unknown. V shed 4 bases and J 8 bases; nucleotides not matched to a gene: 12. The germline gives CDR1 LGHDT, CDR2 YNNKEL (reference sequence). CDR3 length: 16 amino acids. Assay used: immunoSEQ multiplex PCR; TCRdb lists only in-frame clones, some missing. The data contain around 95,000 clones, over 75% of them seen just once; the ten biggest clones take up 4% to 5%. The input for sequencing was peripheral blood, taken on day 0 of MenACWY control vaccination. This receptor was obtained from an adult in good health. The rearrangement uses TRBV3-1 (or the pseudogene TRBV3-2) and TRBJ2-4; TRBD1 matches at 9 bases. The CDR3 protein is CASSRGTGLTGDIQYF. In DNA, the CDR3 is TGTGCCAGCAGCCGCGGGACAGGGCTTACAGGGGACATTCAGTACTTC.